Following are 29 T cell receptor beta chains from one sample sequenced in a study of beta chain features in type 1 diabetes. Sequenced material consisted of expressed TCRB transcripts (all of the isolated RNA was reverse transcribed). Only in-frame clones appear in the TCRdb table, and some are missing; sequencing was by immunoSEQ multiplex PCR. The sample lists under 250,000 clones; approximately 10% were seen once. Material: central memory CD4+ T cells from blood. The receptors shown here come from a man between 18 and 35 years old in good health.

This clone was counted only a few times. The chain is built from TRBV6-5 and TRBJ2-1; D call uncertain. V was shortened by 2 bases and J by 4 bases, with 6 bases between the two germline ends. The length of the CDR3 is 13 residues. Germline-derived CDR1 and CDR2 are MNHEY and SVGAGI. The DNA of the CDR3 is TGTGCCAGCAGTTACGAACGATACAATGAGCAGTTCTTC. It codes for CASSYERYNEQFF.

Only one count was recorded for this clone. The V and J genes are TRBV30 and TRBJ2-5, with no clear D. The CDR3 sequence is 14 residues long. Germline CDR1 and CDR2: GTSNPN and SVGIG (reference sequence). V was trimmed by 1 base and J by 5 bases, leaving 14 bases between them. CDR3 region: CAWSGLSRQETQYF. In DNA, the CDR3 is TGTGCCTGGAGTGGGCTCAGCCGTCAGGAGACCCAGTACTTC.

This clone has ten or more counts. The CDR3 loop is CASSLGLASPDTQYF. Here the CDR3 DNA reads TGTGCCAGCAGCTTAGGTTTAGCTAGCCCAGATACGCAGTATTTT. The chain links TRBV11-2 to TRBJ2-3; weak D call: TRBD2 (5 bases). The V gene's germline CDR1 is SGHAT and CDR2 FQNNGV. The CDR3 has 15 residues. Trimming stripped 1 base from V and 4 bases from J, with 12 bases between.

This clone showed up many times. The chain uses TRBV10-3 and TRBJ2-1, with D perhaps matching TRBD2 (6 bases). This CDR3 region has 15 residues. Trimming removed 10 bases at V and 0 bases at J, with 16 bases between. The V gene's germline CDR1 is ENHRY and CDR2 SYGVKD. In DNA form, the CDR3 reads TGTGCCACCGGGGGTGGGGGAAGCTCCTACAATGAGCAGTTCTTC. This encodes CATGGGGSSYNEQFF.

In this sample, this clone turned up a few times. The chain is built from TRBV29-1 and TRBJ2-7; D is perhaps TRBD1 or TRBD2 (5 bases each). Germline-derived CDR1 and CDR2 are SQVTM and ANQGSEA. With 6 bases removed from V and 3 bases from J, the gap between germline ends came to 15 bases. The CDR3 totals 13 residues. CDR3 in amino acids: CSVGTEASYEQYF. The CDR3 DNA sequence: TGCAGCGTGGGGACCGAAGCAAGCTACGAGCAGTACTTC.

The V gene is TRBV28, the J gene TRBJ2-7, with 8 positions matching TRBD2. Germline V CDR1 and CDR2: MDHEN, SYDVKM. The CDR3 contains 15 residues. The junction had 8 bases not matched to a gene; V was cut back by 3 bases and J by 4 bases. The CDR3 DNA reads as TGTGCCAGCAGTTTCTACGGGAGGGCCACTTACGAGCAGTACTTC. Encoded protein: CASSFYGRATYEQYF.

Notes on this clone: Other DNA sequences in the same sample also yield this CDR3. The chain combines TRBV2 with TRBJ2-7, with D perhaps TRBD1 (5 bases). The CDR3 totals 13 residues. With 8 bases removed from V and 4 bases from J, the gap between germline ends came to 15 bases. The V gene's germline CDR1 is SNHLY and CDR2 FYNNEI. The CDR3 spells CASVAGLGYEQYF. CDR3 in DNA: TGTGCCAGCGTCGCAGGGTTAGGGTACGAGCAGTACTTC.

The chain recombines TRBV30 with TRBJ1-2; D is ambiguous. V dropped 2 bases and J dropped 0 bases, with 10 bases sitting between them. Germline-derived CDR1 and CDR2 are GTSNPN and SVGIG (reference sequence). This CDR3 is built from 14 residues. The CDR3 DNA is TGTGCCTGGAGTTTCGGGGTAGCTAACTATGGCTACACCTTC. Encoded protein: CAWSFGVANYGYTF.

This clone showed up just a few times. The CDR3 region is CASSLHGRGTGELFF. CDR3 DNA: TGTGCCAGCAGCTTGCACGGGAGAGGCACCGGGGAGCTGTTTTTT. The V gene is TRBV5-4, the J gene TRBJ2-2; D may be TRBD2 (6 bases). This CDR3 is 15 amino acids long. V was trimmed by 1 base and J by 4 bases, leaving 11 bases between them. Germline V gives CDR1 SGHNT, CDR2 YYREEE (reference sequence).

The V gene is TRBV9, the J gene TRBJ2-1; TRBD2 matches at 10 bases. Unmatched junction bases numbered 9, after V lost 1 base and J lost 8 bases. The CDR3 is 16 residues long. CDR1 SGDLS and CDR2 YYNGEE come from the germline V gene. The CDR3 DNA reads TGTGCCAGCAGCGTAAGGCTAGCGGGAGAGGTCCATGAGCAGTTCTTC. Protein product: CASSVRLAGEVHEQFF. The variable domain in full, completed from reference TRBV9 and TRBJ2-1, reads DSGVTQTPKHLITATGQRVTLRCSPRSGDLSVYWYQQSLDQGLQFLIQYYNGEERAKGNILERFSAQQFPDLHSELNLSSLELGDSALYFCASSVRLAGEVHEQFFGPGTRLTVL.

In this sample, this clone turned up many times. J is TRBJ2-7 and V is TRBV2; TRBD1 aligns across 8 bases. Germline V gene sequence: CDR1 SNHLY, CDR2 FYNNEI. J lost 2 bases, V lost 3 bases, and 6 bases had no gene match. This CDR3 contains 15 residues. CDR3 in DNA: TGTGCCAGCAGTGAGGGGACAGGCGGCCCCTACGAGCAGTACTTC. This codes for CASSEGTGGPYEQYF.

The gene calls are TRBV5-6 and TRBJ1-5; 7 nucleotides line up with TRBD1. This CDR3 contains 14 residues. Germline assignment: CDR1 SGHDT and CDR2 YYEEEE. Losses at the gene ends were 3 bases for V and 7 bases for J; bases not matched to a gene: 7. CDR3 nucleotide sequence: TGTGCCAGCAGCTCGACAGGGTTCCACCAGCCCCAGCATTTT. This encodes CASSSTGFHQPQHF.

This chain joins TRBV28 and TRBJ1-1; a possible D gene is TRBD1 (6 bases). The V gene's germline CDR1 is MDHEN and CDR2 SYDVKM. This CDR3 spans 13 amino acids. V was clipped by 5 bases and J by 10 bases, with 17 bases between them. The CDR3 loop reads CASSLGQPKGAFF. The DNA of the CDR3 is TGTGCCAGCAGTCTCGGACAGCCGAAGGGAGCTTTCTTT.

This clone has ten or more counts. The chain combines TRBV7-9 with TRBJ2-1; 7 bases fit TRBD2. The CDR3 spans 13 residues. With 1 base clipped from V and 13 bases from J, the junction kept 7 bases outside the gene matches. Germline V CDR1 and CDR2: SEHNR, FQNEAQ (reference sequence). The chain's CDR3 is CASSLGISGFQFF. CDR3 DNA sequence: TGTGCCAGCAGCTTAGGTATTAGCGGGTTTCAGTTCTTC.

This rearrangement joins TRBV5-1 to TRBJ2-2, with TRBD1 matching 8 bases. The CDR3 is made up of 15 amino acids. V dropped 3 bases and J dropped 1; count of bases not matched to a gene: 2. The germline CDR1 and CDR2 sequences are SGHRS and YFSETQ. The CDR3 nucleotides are TGCGCCAGCAGCTGGGGACAGGAGAACACCGGGGAGCTGTTTTTT. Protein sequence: CASSWGQENTGELFF.

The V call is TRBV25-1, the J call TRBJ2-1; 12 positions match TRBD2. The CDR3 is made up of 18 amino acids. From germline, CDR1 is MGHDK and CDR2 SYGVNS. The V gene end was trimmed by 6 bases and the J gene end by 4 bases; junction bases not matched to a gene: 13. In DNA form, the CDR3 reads TGTGCCAGCAGCCCGCGGCTAGCGGGAGGGTCTCGGTACAATGAGCAGTTCTTC. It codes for CASSPRLAGGSRYNEQFF.

CDR3 region: CASSGRTWRQKNIQYF. CDR3 in DNA: TGTGCCAGCAGCGGGAGGACGTGGCGGCAGAAAAACATTCAGTACTTC. This rearrangement joins TRBV27 to TRBJ2-4, with 7 bases identical to TRBD2. V lost 6 bases and J lost 4; bases outside the gene matches: 12. This CDR3 comprises 16 residues. Germline V lookup: CDR1 MNHEY, CDR2 SMNVEV (reference sequence).

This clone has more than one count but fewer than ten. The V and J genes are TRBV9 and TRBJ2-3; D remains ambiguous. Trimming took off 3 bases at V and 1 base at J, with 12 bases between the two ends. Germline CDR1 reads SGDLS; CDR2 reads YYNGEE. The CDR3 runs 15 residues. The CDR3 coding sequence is TGTGCCAGCAGCGAACCAAGGCAGCGCACAGATACGCAGTATTTT. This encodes CASSEPRQRTDTQYF.

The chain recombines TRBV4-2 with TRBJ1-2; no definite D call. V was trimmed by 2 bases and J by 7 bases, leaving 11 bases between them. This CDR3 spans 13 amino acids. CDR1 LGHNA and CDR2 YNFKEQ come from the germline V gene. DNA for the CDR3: TGTGCCAGCAGCCAATGGGCCGCTGGTGGCTACACCTTC. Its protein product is CASSQWAAGGYTF.

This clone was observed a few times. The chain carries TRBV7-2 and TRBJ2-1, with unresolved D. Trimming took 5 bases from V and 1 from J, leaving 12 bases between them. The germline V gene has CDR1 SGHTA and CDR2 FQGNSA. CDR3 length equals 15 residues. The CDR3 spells CASSPQRRSYNEQFF. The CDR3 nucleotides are TGTGCCAGCAGCCCCCAGAGAAGGTCCTACAATGAGCAGTTCTTC.

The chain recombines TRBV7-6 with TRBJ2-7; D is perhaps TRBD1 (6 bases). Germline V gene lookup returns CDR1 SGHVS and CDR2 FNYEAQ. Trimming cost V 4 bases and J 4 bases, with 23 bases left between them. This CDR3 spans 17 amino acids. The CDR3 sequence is CASSSSTPPDRAYEQYF. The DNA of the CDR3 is TGTGCCAGCAGCTCCTCTACCCCCCCGGACAGAGCTTACGAGCAGTACTTC. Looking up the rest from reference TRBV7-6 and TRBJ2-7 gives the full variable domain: GAGVSQSPRYKVTKRGQDVALRCDPISGHVSLYWYRQALGQGPEFLTYFNYEAQQDKSGLPNDRFSAERPEGSISTLTIQRTEQRDSAMYRCASSSSTPPDRAYEQYFGPGTRLTVT.

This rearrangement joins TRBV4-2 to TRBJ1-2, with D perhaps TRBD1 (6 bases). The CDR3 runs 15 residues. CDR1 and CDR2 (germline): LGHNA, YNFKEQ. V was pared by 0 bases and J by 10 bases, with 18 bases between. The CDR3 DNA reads TGTGCCAGCAGCCAAGATCTGGTCACAAGGGGGGACTACACCTTC. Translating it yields CASSQDLVTRGDYTF.

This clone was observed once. In DNA, the CDR3 is TGTGCCAGCAGTGAACTTGGGGCTAGTTCCTACAATGAGCAGTTCTTC. Translating it yields CASSELGASSYNEQFF. V usage is TRBV25-1 and J usage is TRBJ2-1; D perhaps matches TRBD1 (5 bases). Germline assignment: CDR1 MGHDK and CDR2 SYGVNS. The CDR3 totals 16 residues. The V end lost 2 bases, the J end lost 1 base, and 12 bases lay between the germline ends.

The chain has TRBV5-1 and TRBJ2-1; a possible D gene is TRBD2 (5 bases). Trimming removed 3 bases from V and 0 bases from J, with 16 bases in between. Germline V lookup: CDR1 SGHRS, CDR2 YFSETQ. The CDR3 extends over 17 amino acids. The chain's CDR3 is CASSSLGGTSSYNEQFF. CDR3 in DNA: TGCGCCAGCAGCTCCCTTGGCGGAACTAGCTCCTACAATGAGCAGTTCTTC.

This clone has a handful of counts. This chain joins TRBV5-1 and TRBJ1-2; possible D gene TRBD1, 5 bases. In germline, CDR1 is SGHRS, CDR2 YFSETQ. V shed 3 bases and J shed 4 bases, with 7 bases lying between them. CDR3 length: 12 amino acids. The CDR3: CASSSGSYGYTF. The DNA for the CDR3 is TGCGCCAGCAGCTCAGGGAGCTATGGCTACACCTTC.

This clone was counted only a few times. The CDR3 sequence: CASTPGRNYGYTF. The CDR3 DNA reads as TGTGCCAGCACCCCGGGACGGAACTATGGCTACACCTTC. The chain links TRBV28 to TRBJ1-2; tentative D call: TRBD1 (5 bases). CDR3 length equals 13 residues. The ends were cut back, 7 bases at V and 2 bases at J, with 11 bases in the middle. Germline V gene lookup returns CDR1 MDHEN and CDR2 SYDVKM.

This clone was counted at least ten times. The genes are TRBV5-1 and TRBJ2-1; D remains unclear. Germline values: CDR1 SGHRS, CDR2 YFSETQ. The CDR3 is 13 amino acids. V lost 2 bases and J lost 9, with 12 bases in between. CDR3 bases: TGCGCCAGCAGCTTCGACCAACTCGGTGAGCAGTTCTTC. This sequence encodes CASSFDQLGEQFF.

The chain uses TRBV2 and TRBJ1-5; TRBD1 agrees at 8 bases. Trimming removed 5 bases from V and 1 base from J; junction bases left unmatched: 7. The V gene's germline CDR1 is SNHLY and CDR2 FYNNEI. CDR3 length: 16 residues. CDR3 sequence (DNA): TGTGCCAGCAGTCCTTACCGGACAGGGAGCAATCAGCCCCAGCATTTT. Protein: CASSPYRTGSNQPQHF. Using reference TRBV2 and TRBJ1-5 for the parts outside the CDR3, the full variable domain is EPEVTQTPSHQVTQMGQEVILRCVPISNHLYFYWYRQILGQKVEFLVSFYNNEISEKSEIFDDQFSVERPDGSNFTLKIRSTKLEDSAMYFCASSPYRTGSNQPQHFGDGTRLSIL.

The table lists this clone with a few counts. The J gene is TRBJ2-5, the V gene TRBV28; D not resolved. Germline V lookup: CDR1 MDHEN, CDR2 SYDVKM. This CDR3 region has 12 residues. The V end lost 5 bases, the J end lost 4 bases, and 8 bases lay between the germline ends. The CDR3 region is CASSPWRETQYF. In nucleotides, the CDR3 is TGTGCCAGCAGTCCCTGGAGAGAGACCCAGTACTTC.